This T cell receptor beta chain was obtained from a study of blood T cell repertoires in COVID-19. Looking at the study overall: Acute-phase and convalescent COVID-19 samples originated in the United States, Italy and Spain. PBMCs, B-cell-depleted T cells, or T cells provided the cDNA or gDNA that made up the material.

This clone was seen a handful of times. TCRdb's copy holds only in-frame clones and misses some; the assay was immunoSEQ multiplex PCR. The repertoire holds 130,000 to 150,000 clones, almost 80% seen once, with approximately 8.6% in the top ten. The specimen was peripheral blood. The source is a man in his fifties with active or convalescent COVID-19.

The CDR3 spells CAWGEETANGYTF. The CDR3 DNA is TGTGCCTGGGGGGAGGAGACTGCCAATGGCTACACCTTC. The chain employs TRBV30 and TRBJ1-2; D unclear. Germline V gene data show CDR1 as GTSNPN and CDR2 as SVGIG (reference sequence). V dropped 5 bases and J dropped 6 bases, with 16 bases sitting between them. This CDR3 is 13 amino acids long.